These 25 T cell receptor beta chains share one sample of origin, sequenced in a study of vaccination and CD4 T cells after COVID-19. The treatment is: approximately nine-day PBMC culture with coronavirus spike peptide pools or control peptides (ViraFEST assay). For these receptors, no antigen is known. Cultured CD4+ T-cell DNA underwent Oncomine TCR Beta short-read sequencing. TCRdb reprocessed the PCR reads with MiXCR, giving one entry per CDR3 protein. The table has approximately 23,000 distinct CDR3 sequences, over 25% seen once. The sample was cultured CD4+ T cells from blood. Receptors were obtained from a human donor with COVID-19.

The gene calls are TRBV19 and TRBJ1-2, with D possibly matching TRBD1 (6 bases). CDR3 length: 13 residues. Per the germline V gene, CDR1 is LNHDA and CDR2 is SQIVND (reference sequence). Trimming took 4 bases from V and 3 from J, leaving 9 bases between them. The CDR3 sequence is CASSTWTDYGYTF. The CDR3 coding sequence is TGTGCCAGTAGTACCTGGACAGACTATGGCTACACCTTC. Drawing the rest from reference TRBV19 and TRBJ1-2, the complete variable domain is DGGITQSPKYLFRKEGQNVTLSCEQNLNHDAMYWYRQDPGQGLRLIYYSQIVNDFQKGDIAEGYSVSREKKESFPLTVTSAQKNPTAFYLCASSTWTDYGYTFGSGTRLTVV.

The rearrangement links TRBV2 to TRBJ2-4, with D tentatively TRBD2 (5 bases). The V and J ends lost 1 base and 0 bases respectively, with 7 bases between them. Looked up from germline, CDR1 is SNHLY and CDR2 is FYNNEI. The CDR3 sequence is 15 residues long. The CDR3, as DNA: TGTGCCAGCAGTGAAGGTGGACTAGCCAAAAACATTCAGTACTTC. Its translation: CASSEGGLAKNIQYF.

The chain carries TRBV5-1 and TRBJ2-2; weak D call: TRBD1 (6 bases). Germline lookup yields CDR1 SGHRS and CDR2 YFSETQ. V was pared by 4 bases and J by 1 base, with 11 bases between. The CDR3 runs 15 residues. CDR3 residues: CASSPRTENTGELFF. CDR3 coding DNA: TGCGCCAGCAGCCCTCGGACAGAGAACACCGGGGAGCTGTTTTTT.

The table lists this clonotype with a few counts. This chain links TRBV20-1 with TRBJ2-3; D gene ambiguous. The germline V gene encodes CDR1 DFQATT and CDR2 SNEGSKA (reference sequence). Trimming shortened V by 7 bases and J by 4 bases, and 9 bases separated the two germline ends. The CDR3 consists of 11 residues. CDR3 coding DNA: TGCAGTGGACGGAACGCAGATACGCAGTATTTT. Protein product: CSGRNADTQYF.

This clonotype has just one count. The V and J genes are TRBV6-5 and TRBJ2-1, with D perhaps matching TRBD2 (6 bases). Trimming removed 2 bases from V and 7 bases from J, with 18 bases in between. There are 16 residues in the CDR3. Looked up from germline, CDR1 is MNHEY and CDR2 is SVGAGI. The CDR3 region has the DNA TGTGCCAGCAGTTACGGCGGGGCGGTAAGGGTAAATGAGCAGTTCTTC. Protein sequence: CASSYGGAVRVNEQFF.

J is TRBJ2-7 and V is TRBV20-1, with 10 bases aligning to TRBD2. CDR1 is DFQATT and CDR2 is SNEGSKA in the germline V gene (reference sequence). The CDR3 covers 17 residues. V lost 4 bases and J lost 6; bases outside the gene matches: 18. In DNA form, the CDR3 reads TGCAGTGCTACTAAGGGACTAGCGAGGAGTCAGGGCTCCGAGCAGTACTTC. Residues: CSATKGLARSQGSEQYF.

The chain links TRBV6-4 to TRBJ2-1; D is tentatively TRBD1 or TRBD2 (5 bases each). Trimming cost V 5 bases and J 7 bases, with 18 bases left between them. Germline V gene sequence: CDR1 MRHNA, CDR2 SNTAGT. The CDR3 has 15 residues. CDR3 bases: TGTGCCAGCAGTTATACCCGGGACCCCTCGAATGAGCAGTTCTTC. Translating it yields CASSYTRDPSNEQFF.

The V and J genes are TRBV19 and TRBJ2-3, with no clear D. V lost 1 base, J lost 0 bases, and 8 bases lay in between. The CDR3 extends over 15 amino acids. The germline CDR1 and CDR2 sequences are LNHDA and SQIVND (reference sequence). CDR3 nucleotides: TGTGCCAGTAGTATAGTGTGGGGAAGCACAGATACGCAGTATTTT. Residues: CASSIVWGSTDTQYF.

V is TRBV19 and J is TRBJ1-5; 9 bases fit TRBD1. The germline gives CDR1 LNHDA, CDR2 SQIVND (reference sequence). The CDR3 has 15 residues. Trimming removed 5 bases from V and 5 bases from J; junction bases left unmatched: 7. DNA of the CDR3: TGTGCCAGTAGTCCAAACAGGGGGCGCGATCAGCCCCAGCATTTT. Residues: CASSPNRGRDQPQHF.

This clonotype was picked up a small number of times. This CDR3 reads CASSSTRRPNTGELFF. As DNA, the CDR3 is TGTGCCAGCAGCTCGACACGGAGACCTAACACCGGGGAGCTGTTTTTT. This chain joins TRBV5-8 and TRBJ2-2; unclear D gene. In germline, CDR1 is SGHTS, CDR2 YDEGEE. The CDR3 has 16 residues. V was clipped by 3 bases and J by 2 bases, with 14 bases between them.

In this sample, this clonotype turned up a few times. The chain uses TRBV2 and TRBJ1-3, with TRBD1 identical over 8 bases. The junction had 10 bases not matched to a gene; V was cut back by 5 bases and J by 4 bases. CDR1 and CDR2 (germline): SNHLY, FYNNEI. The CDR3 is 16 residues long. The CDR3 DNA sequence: TGTGCCAGCAGTCTGGACAGGGCGCGGACAGGAAACACCATATATTTT. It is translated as CASSLDRARTGNTIYF.

This CDR3 is CASRERNRGSEKLFF. The CDR3 nucleotides are TGTGCCAGCAGAGAAAGGAACAGGGGGAGTGAAAAACTGTTTTTT. This sequence joins TRBV6-1 and TRBJ1-4; 8 bases align to TRBD1. The CDR3 extends over 15 amino acids. Germline V gene sequence: CDR1 MNHNS, CDR2 SASEGT. V shed 6 bases and J 7 bases; nucleotides not matched to a gene: 10.

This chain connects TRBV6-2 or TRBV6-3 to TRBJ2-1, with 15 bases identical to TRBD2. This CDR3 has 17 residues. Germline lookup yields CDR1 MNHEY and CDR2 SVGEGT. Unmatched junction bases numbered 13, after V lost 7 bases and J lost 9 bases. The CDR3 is CASITATGLAGGGEQFF. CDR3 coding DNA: TGTGCCAGCATAACGGCAACGGGACTAGCGGGGGGAGGTGAGCAGTTCTTC.

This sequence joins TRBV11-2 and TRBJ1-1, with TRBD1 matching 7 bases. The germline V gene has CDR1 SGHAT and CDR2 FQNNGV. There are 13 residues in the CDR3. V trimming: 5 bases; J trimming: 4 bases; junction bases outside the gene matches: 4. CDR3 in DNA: TGTGCCAGCAGCCCGACAGGGCCCACTGAAGCTTTCTTT. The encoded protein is CASSPTGPTEAFF.

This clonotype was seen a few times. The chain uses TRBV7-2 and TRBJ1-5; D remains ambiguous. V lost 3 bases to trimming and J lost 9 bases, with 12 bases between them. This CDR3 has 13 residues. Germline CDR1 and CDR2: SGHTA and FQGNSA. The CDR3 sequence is CASSFGESAPQHF. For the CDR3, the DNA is TGTGCCAGCAGCTTCGGGGAATCAGCGCCCCAGCATTTT.

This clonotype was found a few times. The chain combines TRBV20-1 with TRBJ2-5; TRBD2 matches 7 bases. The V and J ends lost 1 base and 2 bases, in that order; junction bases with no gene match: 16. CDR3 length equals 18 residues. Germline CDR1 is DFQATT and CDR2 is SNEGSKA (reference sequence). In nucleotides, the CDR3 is TGCAGTGCTAGAGCCGGCCACCTTGGGGGGGGGATACAAGAGACCCAGTACTTC. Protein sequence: CSARAGHLGGGIQETQYF.

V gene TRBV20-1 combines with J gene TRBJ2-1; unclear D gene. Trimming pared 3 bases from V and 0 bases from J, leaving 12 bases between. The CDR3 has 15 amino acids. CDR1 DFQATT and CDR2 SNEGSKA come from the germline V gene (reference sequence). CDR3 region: CSARKYSNSYNEQFF. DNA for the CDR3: TGCAGTGCTAGGAAGTACTCCAACTCCTACAATGAGCAGTTCTTC.

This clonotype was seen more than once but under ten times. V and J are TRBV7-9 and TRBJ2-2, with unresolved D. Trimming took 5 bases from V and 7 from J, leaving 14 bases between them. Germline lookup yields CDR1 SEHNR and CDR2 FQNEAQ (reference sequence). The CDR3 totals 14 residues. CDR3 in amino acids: CASSPSADGGELFF. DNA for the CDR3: TGTGCCAGCAGCCCCAGCGCGGACGGCGGGGAGCTGTTTTTT.

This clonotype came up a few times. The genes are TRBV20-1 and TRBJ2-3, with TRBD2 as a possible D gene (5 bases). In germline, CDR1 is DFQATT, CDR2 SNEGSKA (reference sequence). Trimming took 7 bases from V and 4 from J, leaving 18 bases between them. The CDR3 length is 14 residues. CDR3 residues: CSVTRRALADTQYF. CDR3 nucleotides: TGCAGTGTTACCCGGCGGGCCCTGGCAGATACGCAGTATTTT.

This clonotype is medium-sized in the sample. DNA for the CDR3: TGTGCCAGCAGCTTGGGAAGGGGGGAGACCCAGTACTTC. Translating gives CASSLGRGETQYF. The V gene is TRBV7-7, the J gene TRBJ2-5, with D possibly TRBD1 on 6 matching bases. The CDR3 length is 13 residues. Germline-derived CDR1 and CDR2 are SSHAT and FNYEAQ (reference sequence). Trimming stripped 3 bases from V and 5 bases from J, with 10 bases between.

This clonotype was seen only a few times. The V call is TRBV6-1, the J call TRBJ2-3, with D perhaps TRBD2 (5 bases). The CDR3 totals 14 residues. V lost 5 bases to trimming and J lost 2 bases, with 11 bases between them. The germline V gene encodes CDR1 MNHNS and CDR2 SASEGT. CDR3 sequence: CASSSWGVTDTQYF. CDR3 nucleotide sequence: TGTGCCAGCAGTAGTTGGGGAGTCACAGATACGCAGTATTTT.

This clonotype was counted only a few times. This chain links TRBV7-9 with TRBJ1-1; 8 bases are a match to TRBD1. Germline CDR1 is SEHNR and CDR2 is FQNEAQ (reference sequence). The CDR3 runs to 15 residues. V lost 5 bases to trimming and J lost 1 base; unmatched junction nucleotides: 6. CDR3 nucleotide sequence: TGTGCCAGCAGCGCATACAGGGGGGCGAACACTGAAGCTTTCTTT. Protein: CASSAYRGANTEAFF.

The CDR3 region is CASSLVGGNEQFF. The CDR3 DNA follows: TGCGCCAGCAGCTTGGTCGGGGGGAATGAGCAGTTCTTC. The genes are TRBV5-1 and TRBJ2-1, with 7 bases lining up with TRBD2. The CDR3 is made up of 13 amino acids. With 0 bases clipped from V and 7 bases from J, the junction kept 1 base outside the gene matches. In germline, CDR1 is SGHRS, CDR2 YFSETQ.

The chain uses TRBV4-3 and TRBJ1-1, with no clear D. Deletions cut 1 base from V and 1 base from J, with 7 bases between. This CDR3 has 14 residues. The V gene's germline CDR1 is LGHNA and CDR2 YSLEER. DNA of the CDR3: TGCGCCAGCAGCCAAGTGGGAAGGAACACTGAAGCTTTCTTT. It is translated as CASSQVGRNTEAFF.

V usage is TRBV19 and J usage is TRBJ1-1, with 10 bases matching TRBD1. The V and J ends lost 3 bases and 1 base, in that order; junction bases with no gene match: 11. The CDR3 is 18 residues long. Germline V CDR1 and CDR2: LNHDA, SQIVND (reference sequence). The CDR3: CASSIQTGGSGGNTEAFF. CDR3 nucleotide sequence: TGTGCCAGTAGTATCCAGACAGGGGGCAGTGGCGGGAACACTGAAGCTTTCTTT.